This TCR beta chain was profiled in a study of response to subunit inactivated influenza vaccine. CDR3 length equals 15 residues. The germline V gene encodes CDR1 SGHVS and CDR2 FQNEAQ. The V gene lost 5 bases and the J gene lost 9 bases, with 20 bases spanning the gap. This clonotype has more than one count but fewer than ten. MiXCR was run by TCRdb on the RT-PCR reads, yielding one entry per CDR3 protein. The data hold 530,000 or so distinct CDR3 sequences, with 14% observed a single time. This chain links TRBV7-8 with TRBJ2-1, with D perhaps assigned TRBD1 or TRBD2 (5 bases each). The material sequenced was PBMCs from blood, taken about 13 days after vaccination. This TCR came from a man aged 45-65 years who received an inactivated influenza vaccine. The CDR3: CASSAGTGPTGEQFF. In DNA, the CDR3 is TGTGCCAGCAGCGCCGGGACCGGCCCGACGGGTGAGCAGTTCTTC.